This is a list of T cell receptor beta chains from one sample in a study of CD8 T cells in ankylosing spondylitis. Using its own MiXCR run on the 5' RACE reads, TCRdb lists one record per CDR3 protein. Of 400,000 or so distinct CDR3 sequences in the sample, roughly 26% were seen once. Sequenced sample: blood, either unsorted or a sorted T cell fraction (not recorded which). These receptors were obtained from a male donor with ankylosing spondylitis. The CDR3 runs from the conserved cysteine through the conserved F or W. The D gene is left open where the match is weak. Clone size is not always given. Where it is, it says once, few, many or a class for expanded clones.

J | V | size | D | CDR3 | DNA
TRBJ2-5 | TRBV5-1 | - | - | CASSPAATETQYF | TGCGCCAGCAGCCCTGCTGCAACGGAGACCCAGTACTTC
TRBJ2-3 | TRBV20-1 | - | - | CSARDPGSPASDTQYF | TGCAGTGCTAGAGATCCGGGCTCCCCGGCCTCCGATACGCAGTATTTT
TRBJ1-1 | TRBV29-1 | - | - | CSVEDRGTNTEAFF | TGCAGCGTTGAAGACCGGGGAACGAACACTGAAGCTTTCTTT
TRBJ2-5 | TRBV11-2 | few | - | CASSPVGGKVTQYF | TGTGCCAGCAGCCCCGTCGGGGGTAAGGTGACCCAGTACTTC
TRBJ1-1 | TRBV9 | - | TRBD1 | CASSPHRGSDTEAFF | TGTGCCAGCAGCCCCCACAGGGGGTCGGACACTGAAGCTTTCTTT
TRBJ1-4 | TRBV3-1 | - | - | CASSQGLGQRTNEKLFF | TGTGCCAGCAGCCAGGGGTTGGGACAACGAACTAATGAAAAACTGTTTTTT
TRBJ2-1 | TRBV9 | few | - | CASSVGINEQFF | TGTGCCAGCAGCGTAGGGATCAATGAGCAGTTCTTC
TRBJ2-1 | TRBV5-6 | few | TRBD2 | CASSPIAAGGFGSYNEQFF | TGTGCCAGCAGCCCCATCGCAGCGGGAGGGTTCGGCTCCTACAATGAGCAGTTCTTC
TRBJ1-4 | TRBV18 | - | - | CASSPGPINEKLFF | TGTGCCAGCTCACCGGGACCGATTAATGAAAAACTGTTTTTT
TRBJ2-3 | TRBV20-1 | - | - | CSARAPAAGFADTQYF | TGCAGTGCTAGAGCCCCGGCGGCGGGTTTTGCAGATACGCAGTATTTT
TRBJ2-3 | TRBV5-1 | - | TRBD2 | CASSLGTSGLRTQYF | TGCGCCAGCAGCTTAGGGACTAGCGGCCTGAGGACGCAGTATTTT
TRBJ2-3 | TRBV11-2 | - | - | CASSLSLSADTQYF | TGTGCCAGCAGCTTATCTCTTAGCGCAGATACGCAGTATTTT
TRBJ2-5 | TRBV29-1 | few | - | CSVGIEWDQETQYF | TGCAGCGTCGGGATAGAATGGGACCAAGAGACCCAGTACTTC
TRBJ1-1 | TRBV12-3/TRBV12-4 | - | - | CASTPGRRYTEAFF | TGTGCCAGCACCCCGGGACGGAGGTACACTGAAGCTTTCTTT
TRBJ1-5 | TRBV24-1 | once | - | CATSDPRGADQPQHF | TGTGCCACCAGTGATCCTCGGGGGGCGGACCAGCCCCAGCATTTT
TRBJ1-3 | TRBV7-3 | few | TRBD1 | CASSLTRAPGQGVTSGNTIYF | TGTGCCAGCAGCTTAACCAGAGCCCCGGGACAGGGGGTAACTTCTGGAAACACCATATATTTT
TRBJ2-2 | TRBV10-3 | - | - | CAISDTGELFF | TGTGCCATCAGTGACACCGGGGAGCTGTTTTTT
TRBJ2-7 | TRBV19 | once | - | CASSMDGLDYEQYF | TGTGCCAGTAGTATGGACGGGCTAGACTACGAGCAGTACTTC
TRBJ1-3 | TRBV5-6 | few | - | CASSFYSEVYTIYF | TGTGCCAGCAGCTTCTATAGTGAGGTCTACACCATATATTTT
TRBJ2-1 | TRBV5-1 | - | TRBD2 | CASSGTSGRVGSHEQFF | TGCGCCAGCAGCGGGACTAGCGGGAGGGTAGGATCGCATGAGCAGTTCTTC
TRBJ2-7 | TRBV6-1 | few | - | CASSGTESSYEQYF | TGTGCCAGCTCCGGGACGGAAAGCTCCTACGAGCAGTACTTC
TRBJ2-3 | TRBV3-1 | - | TRBD1 | CASSQPYRGDTQYF | TGTGCCAGCAGCCAACCCTACAGGGGAGATACGCAGTATTTT
TRBJ2-1 | TRBV29-1 | many | - | CSDATPGLEAYEQFF | TGCAGCGACGCAACGCCGGGACTCGAAGCGTATGAGCAGTTCTTC
TRBJ1-4 | TRBV7-9 | few | - | CASSPGAGATNEKLFF | TGTGCCAGCAGCCCGGGGGCGGGTGCAACTAATGAAAAACTGTTTTTT